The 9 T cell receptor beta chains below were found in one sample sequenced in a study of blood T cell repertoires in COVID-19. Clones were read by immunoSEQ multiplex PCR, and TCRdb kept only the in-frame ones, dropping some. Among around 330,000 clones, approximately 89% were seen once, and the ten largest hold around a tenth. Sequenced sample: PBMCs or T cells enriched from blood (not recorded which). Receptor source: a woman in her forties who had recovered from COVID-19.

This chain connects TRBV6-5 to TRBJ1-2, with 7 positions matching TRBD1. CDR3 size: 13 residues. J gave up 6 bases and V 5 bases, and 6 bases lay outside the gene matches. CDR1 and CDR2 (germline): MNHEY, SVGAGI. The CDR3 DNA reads TGTGCCAGCAGTCAGCCGACAGGGAATGGCTACACCTTC. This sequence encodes CASSQPTGNGYTF.

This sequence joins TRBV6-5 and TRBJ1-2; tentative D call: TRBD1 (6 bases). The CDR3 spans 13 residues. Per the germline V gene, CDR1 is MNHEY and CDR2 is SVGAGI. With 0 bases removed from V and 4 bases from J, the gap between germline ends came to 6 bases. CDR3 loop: CASSYSGGYGYTF. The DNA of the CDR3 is TGTGCCAGCAGTTACTCAGGGGGCTATGGCTACACCTTC.

CDR3 coding DNA: TGCGCCAGCAGTGATTGGGGGGGCATGATTAATGAGCAGTTCTTC. It codes for CASSDWGGMINEQFF. The rearrangement links TRBV10-1 to TRBJ2-1, with a possible D match to TRBD2 (7 bases). This CDR3 comprises 15 residues. Germline loops: CDR1 WNHNN, CDR2 SYGVQD (reference sequence). Trimming removed 3 bases at V and 7 bases at J, with 16 bases between.

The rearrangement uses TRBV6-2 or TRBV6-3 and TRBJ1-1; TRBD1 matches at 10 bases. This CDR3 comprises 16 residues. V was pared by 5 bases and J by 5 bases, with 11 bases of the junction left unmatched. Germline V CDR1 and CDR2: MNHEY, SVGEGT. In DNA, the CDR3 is TGTGCCAGCAGTCAATGGACAGGGGGGAAGGGGACTGAAGCTTTCTTT. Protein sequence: CASSQWTGGKGTEAFF.

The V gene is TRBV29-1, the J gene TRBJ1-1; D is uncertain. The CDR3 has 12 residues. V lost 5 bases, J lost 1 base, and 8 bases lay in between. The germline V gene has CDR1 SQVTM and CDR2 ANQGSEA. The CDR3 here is CSVSKSNTEAFF. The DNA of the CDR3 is TGCAGCGTTTCTAAGTCGAACACTGAAGCTTTCTTT.

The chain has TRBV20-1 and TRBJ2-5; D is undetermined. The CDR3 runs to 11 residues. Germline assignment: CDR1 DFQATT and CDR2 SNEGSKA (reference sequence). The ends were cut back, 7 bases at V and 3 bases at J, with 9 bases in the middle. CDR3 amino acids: CSVRLKETQYF. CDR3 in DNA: TGCAGTGTCCGCCTAAAAGAGACCCAGTACTTC.

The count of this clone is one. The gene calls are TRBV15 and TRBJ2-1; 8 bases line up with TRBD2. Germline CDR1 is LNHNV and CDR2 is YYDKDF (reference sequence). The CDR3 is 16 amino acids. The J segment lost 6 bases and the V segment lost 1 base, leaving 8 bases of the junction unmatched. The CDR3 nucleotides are TGTGCCACCAGCAGAGTGGGGCGGGGGGTCACCAATGAGCAGTTCTTC. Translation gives CATSRVGRGVTNEQFF.

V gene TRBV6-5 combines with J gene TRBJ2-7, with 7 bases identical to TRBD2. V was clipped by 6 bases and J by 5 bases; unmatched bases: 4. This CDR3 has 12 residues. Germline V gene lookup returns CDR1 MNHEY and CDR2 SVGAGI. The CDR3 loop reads CASRRAGNEQYF. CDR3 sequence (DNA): TGTGCCAGCAGGAGAGCGGGAAACGAGCAGTACTTC.

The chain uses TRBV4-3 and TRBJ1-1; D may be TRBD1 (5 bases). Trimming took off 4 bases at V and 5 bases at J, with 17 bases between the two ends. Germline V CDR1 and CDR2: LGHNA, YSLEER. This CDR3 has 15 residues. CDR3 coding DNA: TGCGCCAGCAGCCGGGGAGGTGGGGCGATGACTGAAGCTTTCTTT. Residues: CASSRGGGAMTEAFF.